Detailed here is one TCR beta chain. The entry originates in a study of Graves' ophthalmopathy and Graves' hyperthyroidism. Scientists amplified the TCR beta CDR3 regions from RNA transcripts. First-round RT-PCR with HTBI primers preceded a second-round multiplex PCR. TCRdb called the multiplex PCR reads again in MiXCR, with one record for every CDR3 protein. Here the sample spans 400,000 or so distinct CDR3 sequences, about 15% being singletons. CDR1 and CDR2 from the germline V gene are GTSNPN and SVGIG (reference sequence). V dropped 3 bases and J dropped 0 bases, with 11 bases sitting between them. This CDR3 comprises 14 residues.

The chain carries TRBV30 and TRBJ1-1, with D hard to call. This TCR was sampled from an adult woman with stable Graves' hyperthyroidism. Source material: peripheral blood. The CDR3: CAWSPLSMNTEAFF. The CDR3 bases are TGTGCCTGGAGCCCCTTATCCATGAACACTGAAGCTTTCTTT.